Each of the 7 T cell receptor beta chains below was sequenced from the same sample in a study of neurological immune-mediated disorders. TCRdb passed the 5' RACE reads through MiXCR, listing each CDR3 protein once. The data contain 25,000 or so distinct CDR3 sequences, 13% of them singletons. The time point here: technical triplicate 1. Source material: CD4+ T cells from blood. These receptors all stem from a female donor with HTLV-1-associated myelopathy (HAM/TSP).

This clonotype was found many times. The chain employs TRBV20-1 and TRBJ2-7; D possibly corresponds to TRBD2 (5 bases). Germline CDR1 is DFQATT and CDR2 is SNEGSKA (reference sequence). CDR3 length: 12 residues. Trimming shortened V by 3 bases and J by 0 bases, and 6 bases separated the two germline ends. The CDR3 DNA reads as TGCAGTGCTAGTGGGAGCTCCTACGAGCAGTACTTC. Amino acids: CSASGSSYEQYF.

This clonotype was seen at least ten times. The chain has TRBV11-2 and TRBJ2-7; D is unresolved. With 1 base removed from V and 0 bases from J, the gap between germline ends came to 10 bases. The CDR3 runs to 15 residues. The germline V gene encodes CDR1 SGHAT and CDR2 FQNNGV. CDR3 DNA: TGTGCCAGCAGCTTAGCAACTCGGTCCTCCTACGAGCAGTACTTC. This translates into CASSLATRSSYEQYF.

This clonotype was picked up many times. The rearrangement links TRBV5-5 to TRBJ1-2; 10 bases are shared with TRBD1. This CDR3 has 14 residues. Germline CDR1 is SGHKS and CDR2 is YYEKEE (reference sequence). The trim removed 3 bases at V and 4 bases at J, leaving 3 bases unmatched. The CDR3 sequence is CASSSRTGGYGYTF. Here the CDR3 DNA reads TGTGCCAGCAGCTCACGGACAGGGGGCTATGGCTACACCTTC. Variable domain in full (rest from reference TRBV5-5 and TRBJ1-2): DAGVTQSPTHLIKTRGQQVTLRCSPISGHKSVSWYQQVLGQGPQFIFQYYEKEERGRGNFPDRFSARQFPNYSSELNVNALLLGDSALYLCASSSRTGGYGYTFGSGTRLTVV.

The CDR3 loop is CASSIGTSGISYEQYF. The CDR3 region has the DNA TGTGCCAGCAGCATTGGGACTAGCGGGATCTCCTACGAGCAGTACTTC. This sequence joins TRBV7-3 and TRBJ2-7, with TRBD2 matching 13 bases. Germline CDR1 SGHTA, CDR2 FQGTGA. The CDR3 has 16 residues. Trimming took 5 bases from V and 0 from J; bases not matched to a gene: 4.

This clonotype was detected many times. V and J are TRBV7-2 and TRBJ2-3; D possibly corresponds to TRBD2 (5 bases). The germline V gene has CDR1 SGHTA and CDR2 FQGNSA. Trimming cost V 6 bases and J 6 bases, with 16 bases left between them. This CDR3 spans 14 amino acids. The chain's CDR3 is CASRPGLAYDTQYF. The CDR3 nucleotides are TGTGCCAGCAGGCCCGGTCTAGCTTACGATACGCAGTATTTT.

This clonotype came up many times. The chain has TRBV20-1 and TRBJ2-5; possibly TRBD2 for D (5 bases). The CDR3 has 14 amino acids. Between the trimmed V and J ends, which lost 2 bases and 4 bases, there was a span of 14 bases. Germline loops: CDR1 DFQATT, CDR2 SNEGSKA (reference sequence). CDR3 in amino acids: CSARKRGSPETQYF. The CDR3 DNA sequence: TGCAGTGCTAGAAAGCGAGGGAGTCCAGAGACCCAGTACTTC.

This clonotype was observed many times. V is TRBV18 and J is TRBJ2-7, with D uncertain. Trimming pared 0 bases from V and 1 base from J, leaving 1 base between. This CDR3 region has 12 residues. From germline, CDR1 is KGHSH and CDR2 LQKENI. CDR3 region: CASSPPSYEQYF. Written as DNA, the CDR3 is TGTGCCAGCTCACCACCGTCCTACGAGCAGTACTTC.